What follows are 10 T cell receptor beta chains derived from one specimen sequenced in a study of post-analysis software for immune sequencing data. The library was made from cDNA and included unique molecular identifiers. MiXCR, run by TCRdb on the PCR reads, gives a single entry per CDR3 protein. The sample includes 350,000 to 450,000 distinct CDR3 sequences, 30% to 45% of them seen just once. For these TCRs, the target antigens are not known. Study-wide results and limits: Roughly 5 TRBV segments (TRBV5-6, TRBV5-1 and TRBV20-1 among them) occurred more frequently in patients than in controls.

The specimen was blood. The source is a girl aged 5-17 years with multiple sclerosis.

The CDR3 protein is CASSPAGDSTDTQYF. As DNA, the CDR3 is TGCGCCAGCAGCCCGGCTGGAGATAGCACAGATACGCAGTATTTT. The rearrangement links TRBV5-1 to TRBJ2-3, with unresolved D. CDR1 is SGHRS and CDR2 is YFSETQ in the germline V gene. This CDR3 is 15 amino acids long. V was pared by 4 bases and J by 0 bases, with 12 bases between.

V is TRBV12-5 and J is TRBJ2-1, with TRBD2 as a possible D gene (7 bases). Germline V gene sequence: CDR1 LGHNT, CDR2 FRNRAP. Trimming took off 0 bases at V and 7 bases at J, with 16 bases between the two ends. The CDR3 loop spans 16 amino acids. CDR3 sequence: CASGLVRGGALNEQFF. In DNA, the CDR3 is TGTGCTAGTGGTTTGGTACGTGGGGGGGCCTTGAATGAGCAGTTCTTC. Full variable domain (missing parts from reference TRBV12-5 and TRBJ2-1): DARVTQTPRHKVTEMGQEVTMRCQPILGHNTVFWYRQTMMQGLELLAYFRNRAPLDDSGMPKDRFSAEMPDATLATLKIQPSEPRDSAVYFCASGLVRGGALNEQFFGPGTRLTVL.

This clonotype was seen only a few times. V usage is TRBV5-1 and J usage is TRBJ2-3; tentatively, D is TRBD2 (6 bases). Germline CDR1 SGHRS, CDR2 YFSETQ. This CDR3 region has 16 residues. Trimming shortened V by 3 bases and J by 2 bases, and 16 bases separated the two germline ends. The CDR3 here is CASSSPGLRITDTQYF. DNA of the CDR3: TGCGCCAGCAGCTCTCCGGGACTTCGAATCACAGATACGCAGTATTTT.

As regards this clonotype: A read error may produce the germline difference seen at one junction end. V and J are TRBV7-2 and TRBJ2-5, with TRBD1 identical over 9 bases. This CDR3 is built from 16 residues. The V gene's germline CDR1 is SGHTA and CDR2 FQGNSA. The DNA of the CDR3 is TGTGCCAGCAGCTCAGCTGGACAGGGGTGGCAAGAGCCCCAGTACTTC. Its translation: CASSSAGQGWQEPQYF.

In this sample, this clonotype turned up a few times. V is TRBV7-2 and J is TRBJ2-6, with TRBD2 matching over 7 bases. Losses at the gene ends were 1 base for V and 0 bases for J; bases not matched to a gene: 3. This CDR3 comprises 17 residues. Germline assignment: CDR1 SGHTA and CDR2 FQGNSA. The CDR3 DNA is TGTGCCAGCAGCTTAGGGGGGGGAAACTCTGGGGCCAACGTCCTGACTTTC. It is translated as CASSLGGGNSGANVLTF. Supplemented by reference TRBV7-2 and TRBJ2-6, the full variable domain reads GAGVSQSPSNKVTEKGKDVELRCDPISGHTALYWYRQSLGQGLEFLIYFQGNSAPDKSGLPSDRFSAERTGGSVSTLTIQRTQQEDSAVYLCASSLGGGNSGANVLTFGAGSRLTVL.

As to this clonotype: The conserved closing phenylalanine or tryptophan is absent in this CDR3, likely reflecting a read error. No DNA is shown, since the ends of the CDR3 on it are uncertain; the CDR3 is the one TCRdb lists. This chain connects TRBV5-1 to TRBJ1-2; whether TRBD1, the table's D call, matches the DNA was not checked. Ends included, the CDR3 has 13 residues. Germline V gene data show CDR1 as SGHRS and CDR2 as YFSETQ. CDR3 sequence reads: CARSGGGNYGYTC.

The chain is built from TRBV6-5 and TRBJ2-5; 8 bases match TRBD1. The germline V gene has CDR1 MNHEY and CDR2 SVGAGI. The J segment lost 0 bases and the V segment lost 4 bases, leaving 7 bases of the junction unmatched. The CDR3 is 16 residues long. CDR3 in amino acids: CASSSDRAFYQETQYF. The CDR3 nucleotides read TGTGCCAGCAGTTCGGACAGGGCTTTCTACCAAGAGACCCAGTACTTC.

This clonotype has only a few counts. The chain uses TRBV4-1 and TRBJ1-2; D unclear. The germline V gene encodes CDR1 MGHRA and CDR2 YSYEKL. This CDR3 is 15 amino acids long. Trimming shortened V by 1 base and J by 8 bases, and 17 bases separated the two germline ends. Here the CDR3 reads CASSQVFTDHGGYTF. CDR3 bases: TGCGCCAGCAGCCAAGTGTTCACGGACCACGGGGGCTACACCTTC.

The rearrangement uses TRBV10-3 and TRBJ2-5; 8 nucleotides match TRBD2. Germline CDR1 and CDR2: ENHRY and SYGVKD. The CDR3 loop spans 15 amino acids. V lost 2 bases and J lost 5; bases outside the gene matches: 7. The chain's CDR3 is CAISELAGGGETQYF. The CDR3 DNA reads TGTGCCATCAGTGAGCTAGCCGGGGGGGGCGAGACCCAGTACTTC.

This clonotype was recorded a few times. This sequence joins TRBV5-1 and TRBJ2-6, with 9 bases aligning to TRBD2. CDR3 size: 16 residues. The junction had 0 bases not matched to a gene; V was cut back by 0 bases and J by 2 bases. Germline assignment: CDR1 SGHRS and CDR2 YFSETQ. The CDR3 protein is CASSLVAGAGANVLTF. In nucleotides, the CDR3 is TGCGCCAGCAGCTTGGTAGCGGGGGCTGGGGCCAACGTCCTGACTTTC.